This TCR beta chain stems from a study of CD8 T cells in ankylosing spondylitis. General study findings and limits: A subset of motif variants has previously been described in the synovial fluid and blood of reactive arthritis. CD8+ disease-linked clones were present at relatively low frequencies in blood. It appeared that ankylosing spondylitis blood was characterized by a TCR beta motif of eight highly homologous variants.

The authors made TCR beta libraries by quantitative 5'-RACE with molecular barcodes. In TCRdb, the 5' RACE reads were re-called with MiXCR into one record per CDR3 protein. The table shows tens of thousands of distinct CDR3 sequences, with about 5.5% occurring only once. The CDR3 length is 13 residues. The germline V gene encodes CDR1 SEHNR and CDR2 FQNEAQ (reference sequence). Losses at the gene ends were 2 bases for V and 4 bases for J; bases not matched to a gene: 1. This clonotype was found many times. The antigen is undetermined. The sequence was obtained from a male donor with ankylosing spondylitis or in good health (not recorded which). V and J are TRBV7-9 and TRBJ2-7; 8 bases agree with TRBD2. Sequenced material: blood, either unsorted or a sorted T cell fraction (not recorded which). The CDR3 protein is CASSLSSGYEQYF. The CDR3 DNA is TGTGCCAGCAGCTTATCTAGCGGGTACGAGCAGTACTTC.